This T cell receptor (beta chain) was found in a study of a mutant IDH1 vaccine in newly diagnosed glioma. For the study at large: Eight vaccine doses were administered to patients at weeks 1, 3, 5, 7, 11, 15, 19 and 23. Vaccine administration was initiated 4-6 weeks following radiotherapy alone, or with temozolomide cycles. Males made up about 60% and females approximately 38% of treated patients, whose mean age was approximately 41 years. Most patients had radiochemotherapy with temozolomide before enrollment; others had one alone.

Trimming cost V 0 bases and J 10 bases, with 15 bases left between them. CDR3 length equals 15 residues. The germline CDR1 and CDR2 sequences are LGHNA and YNFKEQ. With regard to this clone: Its antigen is unidentified.

As for time point: week 11, during vaccination. Vaccinated patients received 300 ug of mutant IDH1 20-mer peptide per dose, with topical imiquimod. Profiled with immunoSEQ multiplex PCR; TCRdb holds only in-frame clones, not every one. This sample has tens of thousands of clones, with 84% found just once. Sequencing was performed on PBMCs, taken from a glioma patient whose treatment included an IDH1 peptide vaccine. The TCR sequence derives from a man younger than 40 with glioma. The gene calls are TRBV4-2 and TRBJ1-4, with D possibly TRBD1 on 5 matching bases. CDR3 coding DNA: TGTGCCAGCAGCCAAGATTCGCGGGGGTGGGGAAAACTGTTTTTT. Translated, it gives CASSQDSRGWGKLFF.